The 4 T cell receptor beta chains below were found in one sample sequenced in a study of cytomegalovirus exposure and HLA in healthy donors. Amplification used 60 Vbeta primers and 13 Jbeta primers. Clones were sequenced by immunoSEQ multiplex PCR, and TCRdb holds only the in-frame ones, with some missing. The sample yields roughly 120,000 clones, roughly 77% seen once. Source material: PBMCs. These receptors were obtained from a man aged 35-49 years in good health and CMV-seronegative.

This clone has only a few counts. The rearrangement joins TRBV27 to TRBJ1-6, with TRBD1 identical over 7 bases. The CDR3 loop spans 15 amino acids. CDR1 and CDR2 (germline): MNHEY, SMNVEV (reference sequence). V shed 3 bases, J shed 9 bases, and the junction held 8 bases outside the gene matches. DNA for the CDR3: TGTGCCAGCAGTTTGCGACAGGGTGAGGCTTCACCCCTCCACTTT. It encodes CASSLRQGEASPLHF.

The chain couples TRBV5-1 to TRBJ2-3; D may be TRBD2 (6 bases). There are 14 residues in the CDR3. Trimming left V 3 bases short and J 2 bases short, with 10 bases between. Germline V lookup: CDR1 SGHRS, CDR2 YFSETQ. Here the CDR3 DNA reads TGCGCCAGCAGCTCGGGACTTTACACAGATACGCAGTATTTT. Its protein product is CASSSGLYTDTQYF.

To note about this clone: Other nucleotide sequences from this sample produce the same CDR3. CDR3 nucleotide sequence: TGCGCCAGCAGCTTGCTAGTGAACACTGAAGCTTTCTTT. It codes for CASSLLVNTEAFF. The chain recombines TRBV5-1 with TRBJ1-1; D not certain. Trimming removed 1 base from V and 0 bases from J, with 4 bases in between. CDR3 length equals 13 residues. Looked up from germline, CDR1 is SGHRS and CDR2 is YFSETQ.

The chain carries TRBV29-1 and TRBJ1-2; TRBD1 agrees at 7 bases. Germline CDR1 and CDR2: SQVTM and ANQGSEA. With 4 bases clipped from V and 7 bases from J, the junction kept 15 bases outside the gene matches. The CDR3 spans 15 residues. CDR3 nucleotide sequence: TGCAGCGTTGTGGATGGAGTCAGGGGGATGTTTGGCTACACCTTC. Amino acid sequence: CSVVDGVRGMFGYTF.